This T cell receptor beta chain was recorded in a study of post-analysis software for immune sequencing data. Looking at the study overall: Patients had relapsing-remitting, secondary progressive or progressive-relapsing multiple sclerosis; some lacked subtype. Study outcomes and limitations: Five or six TRBV segments appeared more often in patients than in controls, and TRBV5-6, TRBV5-1 and TRBV20-1 were among these. Versus controls, multiple sclerosis patients showed significantly lower diversity (normalized Chao1).

As concerns this clonotype: No antigen is known for it.

Prepared TCR beta cDNA libraries contained unique molecular identifiers. Using its own MiXCR run on the PCR reads, TCRdb lists one record per CDR3 protein. This sample yields about 460,000 distinct CDR3 sequences, of which roughly 46% are seen a single time; about 12% belongs to the top ten. CDR3 size: 13 residues. Trimming pared 4 bases from V and 4 bases from J, leaving 8 bases between. The source is a girl under 18 with multiple sclerosis. The sample was blood. V gene TRBV12-3 or TRBV12-4 combines with J gene TRBJ2-1, with D possibly matching TRBD1 (5 bases). CDR3 protein: CASSSQVYNEQFF. CDR3 sequence (DNA): TGTGCCAGCAGTTCACAGGTATACAATGAGCAGTTCTTC.